The 10 T cell receptor beta chains given below trace back to one sample, sequenced in a study of beta chain features in type 1 diabetes (dated by TCRdb to the late 2010s). The receptor library was made with the immunoSEQ multiplex PCR assay. The High Capacity cDNA Reverse Transcription Kit was used to reverse transcribe all of the isolated RNA, meaning that expressed TCRB transcripts were what got sequenced. TCRdb took this table from immuneACCESS and kept in-frame rearrangements with V and J called. Such tables lack part of the clones; where checked against another copy, unresolved V genes explain under half of the gap, and the rest is unexplained. For this sample the table gives 450,000 to 550,000 clones, of which roughly 30% were detected only once. 0.05% to 0.065% of the sample is held by the ten biggest clonotypes. What was sequenced was naive CD4+ T cells from blood. Sample cell subset or site, as interpreted from the label and publication: true naive CD4+ T cells. The receptors derive from a man aged 18-30 years in good health.

This clone was seen a few times. Different DNA sequences within this sample yield the same CDR3. V and J are TRBV30 and TRBJ2-1; TRBD2 agrees at 13 bases. Germline trimming cut 3 bases from V and 8 bases from J; bases unmatched to any gene: 4. Germline values: CDR1 GTSNPN, CDR2 SVGIG (reference sequence). The CDR3 consists of 14 residues. Written as DNA, the CDR3 is TGTGCCTGGAGAGGACTAGCGGGAGTTCATGAGCAGTTCTTC. Amino acids: CAWRGLAGVHEQFF.

V usage is TRBV25-1 and J usage is TRBJ2-5; 10 bases fit TRBD2. Germline CDR1 reads MGHDK; CDR2 reads SYGVNS. The trim removed 4 bases at V and 2 bases at J, leaving 1 base unmatched. CDR3 length: 14 amino acids. For the CDR3, the DNA is TGTGCCAGCAGTGGACTAGCGGGTCAAGAGACCCAGTACTTC. Amino acid sequence: CASSGLAGQETQYF.

The chain uses TRBV29-1 and TRBJ2-7, with D possibly being TRBD2 (5 bases). Trimming cost V 3 bases and J 2 bases, with 11 bases left between them. The CDR3 has 13 residues. From germline, CDR1 is SQVTM and CDR2 ANQGSEA. CDR3 loop: CSVDGSGTYEQYF. In DNA form, the CDR3 reads TGCAGCGTTGATGGTTCGGGAACCTACGAGCAGTACTTC.

The chain uses TRBV10-3 and TRBJ2-1, with D possibly called TRBD1 or TRBD2 (5 bases each). Germline lookup yields CDR1 ENHRY and CDR2 SYGVKD. Trimming shortened V by 6 bases and J by 1 base, and 10 bases separated the two germline ends. The CDR3 covers 14 residues. The CDR3 spells CAISRDGSYNEQFF. DNA of the CDR3: TGTGCCATCAGCCGGGACGGATCCTACAATGAGCAGTTCTTC.

The rearrangement joins TRBV7-6 to TRBJ2-7; a weak D match, TRBD1 (6 bases). The CDR3 extends over 13 amino acids. Germline loops: CDR1 SGHVS, CDR2 FNYEAQ. The V and J ends lost 3 bases and 2 bases respectively, with 8 bases between them. CDR3 in amino acids: CASSFPGAYEQYF. In DNA, the CDR3 is TGTGCCAGCAGCTTCCCAGGGGCCTACGAGCAGTACTTC.

This clone showed up just a few times. The genes are TRBV30 and TRBJ1-1; TRBD1 aligns across 8 bases. J gave up 6 bases and V 3 bases, and 6 bases lay outside the gene matches. CDR1 is GTSNPN and CDR2 is SVGIG in the germline V gene (reference sequence). This CDR3 is built from 13 residues. The CDR3 reads CAWRLDREAEAFF. The CDR3 region has the DNA TGTGCCTGGAGGTTGGACAGGGAGGCTGAAGCTTTCTTT.

The V gene is TRBV4-3, the J gene TRBJ2-3; weak D call: TRBD2 (5 bases). CDR1 is LGHNA, CDR2 YSLEER, per germline. The CDR3 runs to 13 residues. V was clipped by 4 bases and J by 2 bases, with 7 bases between them. The chain's CDR3 is CASSLDFTDTQYF. The CDR3 nucleotides read TGCGCCAGCAGCCTGGACTTCACAGATACGCAGTATTTT.

This clone was seen just once. The chain has TRBV29-1 and TRBJ2-7; D gene ambiguous. Looked up from germline, CDR1 is SQVTM and CDR2 is ANQGSEA. This CDR3 has 12 residues. V was trimmed by 0 bases and J by 6 bases, leaving 9 bases between them. The CDR3 protein is CSVEEPGTEQYF. The CDR3 nucleotides are TGCAGCGTTGAAGAACCGGGCACCGAGCAGTACTTC.

The gene calls are TRBV27 and TRBJ2-7, with 11 bases that match TRBD2. J gave up 6 bases and V 5 bases, and 9 bases lay outside the gene matches. This CDR3 contains 15 residues. Germline lookup yields CDR1 MNHEY and CDR2 SMNVEV (reference sequence). This CDR3 reads CASSPLVAGGPEQYF. DNA of the CDR3: TGTGCCAGCAGTCCCCTAGTAGCGGGAGGGCCCGAGCAGTACTTC.

The V gene is TRBV5-6, the J gene TRBJ2-3; D is undetermined. Germline CDR1 and CDR2: SGHDT and YYEEEE. V dropped 1 base and J dropped 2 bases, with 2 bases sitting between them. The CDR3 is 12 amino acids. The chain's CDR3 is CASSLYTDTQYF. CDR3 coding DNA: TGTGCCAGCAGCTTGTACACAGATACGCAGTATTTT.